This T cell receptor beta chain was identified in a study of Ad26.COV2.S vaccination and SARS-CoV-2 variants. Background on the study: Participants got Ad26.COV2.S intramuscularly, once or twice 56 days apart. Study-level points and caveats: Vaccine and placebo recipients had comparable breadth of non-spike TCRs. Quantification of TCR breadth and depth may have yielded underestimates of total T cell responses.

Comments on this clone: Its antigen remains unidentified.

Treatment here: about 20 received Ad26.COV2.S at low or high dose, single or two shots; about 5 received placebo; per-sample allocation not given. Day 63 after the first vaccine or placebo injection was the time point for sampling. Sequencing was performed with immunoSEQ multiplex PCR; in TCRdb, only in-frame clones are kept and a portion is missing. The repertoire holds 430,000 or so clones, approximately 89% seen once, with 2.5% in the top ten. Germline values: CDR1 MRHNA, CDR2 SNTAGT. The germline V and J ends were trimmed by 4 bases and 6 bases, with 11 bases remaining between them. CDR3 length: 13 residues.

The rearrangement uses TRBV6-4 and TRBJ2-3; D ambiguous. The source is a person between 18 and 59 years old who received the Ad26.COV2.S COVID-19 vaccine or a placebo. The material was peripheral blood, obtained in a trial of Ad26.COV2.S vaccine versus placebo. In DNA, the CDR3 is TGTGCCAGCAGTGGCGACGTGGGGGATACGCAGTATTTT. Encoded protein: CASSGDVGDTQYF.